These 14 T cell receptor beta chains came from one sample sequenced in a study of cytomegalovirus exposure and HLA in healthy donors. In the PCR, 60 Vbeta and 13 Jbeta primers were used. This table comes from immunoSEQ multiplex PCR, and its TCRdb copy is limited to in-frame clones, with some not included. The table has 200,000 to 250,000 clones, 70% to 85% seen once. The sample comprised PBMCs. The receptors stem from a woman aged 40 to 49 in good health and CMV-seronegative.

The V call is TRBV9, the J call TRBJ2-5; 12 bases fit TRBD1. There are 18 residues in the CDR3. CDR1 and CDR2 (germline): SGDLS, YYNGEE. V trimming: 4 bases; J trimming: 3 bases; junction bases outside the gene matches: 13. This chain's CDR3 is CASSSGTGGFLSKETQYF. The DNA of the CDR3 is TGTGCCAGCAGCTCCGGGACAGGGGGCTTCTTGTCTAAAGAGACCCAGTACTTC.

The chain recombines TRBV27 with TRBJ2-3; 12 bases match TRBD1. Germline V CDR1 and CDR2: MNHEY, SMNVEV (reference sequence). This CDR3 contains 18 residues. J gave up 4 bases and V 8 bases, and 16 bases lay outside the gene matches. CDR3 sequence reads: CASANRDRGPGTPDTQYF. The CDR3 DNA follows: TGTGCCAGCGCAAACCGGGACAGGGGGCCGGGGACTCCAGATACGCAGTATTTT.

The chain uses TRBV9 and TRBJ2-2; the match to TRBD2 covers 8 bases. The CDR3 sequence is 17 residues long. Germline CDR1 and CDR2: SGDLS and YYNGEE. After removal of 0 bases from V and 6 bases from J, the junction contained 10 bases not matched to a gene. The CDR3, as DNA: TGTGCCAGCAGCGTAGTGGTCGGGGGGGCGCTCGCCGGGGAGCTGTTTTTT. It encodes CASSVVVGGALAGELFF.

J is TRBJ2-5 and V is TRBV27, with a weak D call TRBD1 (5 bases). The J call is doubtful: the DNA matches TRBJ2-7 better. Germline V lookup: CDR1 MNHEY, CDR2 SMNVEV (reference sequence). The CDR3 extends over 15 amino acids. CDR3 residues: CASSPQAGVTYEQYF. CDR3 in DNA: TGTGCCAGCAGTCCACAGGCAGGCGTTACTTACGAGCAGTACTTC.

The chain carries TRBV9 and TRBJ1-2; D unresolved. Trimming took 4 bases from V and 5 from J, leaving 18 bases between them. The CDR3 runs to 15 residues. The germline CDR1 and CDR2 sequences are SGDLS and YYNGEE. The CDR3 sequence: CASSPLPEAAYGYTF. Here the CDR3 DNA reads TGTGCCAGCAGCCCCCTCCCCGAGGCGGCTTATGGCTACACCTTC.

The chain uses TRBV19 and TRBJ1-5; 9 nucleotides align to TRBD1. The CDR3 covers 16 residues. V shed 2 bases, J shed 6 bases, and the junction held 8 bases outside the gene matches. Germline V CDR1 and CDR2: LNHDA, SQIVND (reference sequence). Here the CDR3 DNA reads TGTGCCAGTAGTATACTGGTGGGACAGGGAGGTCAGCCCCAGCATTTT. It encodes CASSILVGQGGQPQHF.

This clone was observed a handful of times. The CDR3, as DNA: TGTGCCAGCAGCTCATTCAGACAGGGGGCGTCTGGGGCCAACGTCCTGACTTTC. This gives the protein CASSSFRQGASGANVLTF. The rearrangement joins TRBV7-9 to TRBJ2-6; 10 nucleotides line up with TRBD1. The CDR3 is 18 amino acids. V gave up 4 bases and J gave up 1 base; unmatched junction bases: 7. Germline CDR1 and CDR2: SEHNR and FQNEAQ (reference sequence).

The V call is TRBV5-8, the J call TRBJ2-5, with a weak D call TRBD1 (5 bases). The CDR3 is 12 residues long. Per the germline V gene, CDR1 is SGHTS and CDR2 is YDEGEE. Trimming cost V 3 bases and J 9 bases, with 12 bases left between them. For the CDR3, the DNA is TGTGCCAGCAGCTCCTCGGGCAGGGCCCAGTACTTC. Translation: CASSSSGRAQYF.

As concerns this clone: The sample contains more than one DNA sequence encoding this CDR3. The chain employs TRBV18 and TRBJ1-5, with D maybe TRBD1 (6 bases). CDR1 is KGHSH, CDR2 LQKENI, per germline. The CDR3 loop spans 18 amino acids. V gave up 5 bases and J gave up 9 bases, with 29 bases separating them. This CDR3 reads CASSDGILSREGVRPQHF. In nucleotides, the CDR3 is TGTGCCAGCTCAGACGGCATTCTGAGTAGGGAGGGGGTAAGGCCCCAGCATTTT.

This clone appeared once. V is TRBV5-1 and J is TRBJ2-1; D gene uncertain. The germline CDR1 and CDR2 sequences are SGHRS and YFSETQ. The CDR3 length is 13 residues. The V end was cut by 1 base, the J end by 3 bases, with 5 bases between. CDR3 DNA sequence: TGCGCCAGCAGCTTGACTAACTACAATGAGCAGTTCTTC. This encodes CASSLTNYNEQFF.

The chain combines TRBV2 with TRBJ2-7; 8 positions match TRBD1. The length of the CDR3 is 13 residues. Germline assignment: CDR1 SNHLY and CDR2 FYNNEI. V was clipped by 6 bases and J by 3 bases; unmatched bases: 4. CDR3 region: CASRSGGLYEQYF. The CDR3 coding sequence is TGTGCCAGCAGGTCAGGGGGCCTCTACGAGCAGTACTTC.

The chain recombines TRBV27 with TRBJ2-1; 10 bases map to TRBD2. Germline values: CDR1 MNHEY, CDR2 SMNVEV (reference sequence). Unmatched junction bases numbered 7, after V lost 4 bases and J lost 10 bases. The CDR3 extends over 14 amino acids. The CDR3 sequence is CASSWASGGREQFF. The CDR3 DNA follows: TGTGCCAGCAGTTGGGCTAGCGGGGGACGGGAGCAGTTCTTC.

The rearrangement links TRBV7-9 to TRBJ2-1; D not resolved. Trimming cost V 4 bases and J 8 bases, with 9 bases left between them. Germline V gene data show CDR1 as SEHNR and CDR2 as FQNEAQ (reference sequence). The CDR3 sequence is 12 residues long. For the CDR3, the DNA is TGTGCCAGCAGCTCCTCGGGTCATGAGCAGTTCTTC. Amino acids: CASSSSGHEQFF.

The chain combines TRBV7-2 with TRBJ2-7, with 7 positions matching TRBD1. V lost 2 bases to trimming and J lost 6 bases; unmatched junction nucleotides: 7. CDR3 size: 14 residues. The V gene's germline CDR1 is SGHTA and CDR2 FQGNSA. The CDR3 DNA is TGTGCCAGCAGCTTAATGCGACAGGGCAGCGAGCAGTACTTC. This translates into CASSLMRQGSEQYF.